These 2 T cell receptor beta chains share one sample of origin, sequenced in a study of T-cell memory formation after mild COVID-19. TCRdb reprocessed the 5' RACE reads with MiXCR, giving one entry per CDR3 protein. The repertoire includes about 470,000 distinct CDR3 sequences, around a quarter of them detected once, and around 13% sits in the top ten. The specimen sequenced was PBMCs or a T cell subset sorted from them (not recorded which). The receptor source for this set is an adult woman who had mild COVID-19 (a few samples of this study predate the infection). Cell type and time point are not known.

This clonotype has more than one count but fewer than ten. V is TRBV29-1 and J is TRBJ2-1; possibly TRBD1 or TRBD2 for D (5 bases each). CDR3 length: 16 amino acids. Trimming stripped 0 bases from V and 0 bases from J, with 12 bases between. CDR1 is SQVTM and CDR2 is ANQGSEA in the germline V gene. DNA for the CDR3: TGCAGCGTTGAAGATCCGGGGACCGGCTCCTACAATGAGCAGTTCTTC. It codes for CSVEDPGTGSYNEQFF.

This clonotype was seen ten or more times. The rearrangement uses TRBV5-1 and TRBJ2-3, with 12 bases aligning to TRBD2. This CDR3 has 16 residues. Germline assignment: CDR1 SGHRS and CDR2 YFSETQ. V shed 0 bases, J shed 8 bases, and the junction held 7 bases outside the gene matches. The CDR3 sequence: CASSLEASGGAGTQYF. Written as DNA, the CDR3 is TGCGCCAGCAGCTTGGAGGCTAGCGGGGGGGCCGGTACGCAGTATTTT.